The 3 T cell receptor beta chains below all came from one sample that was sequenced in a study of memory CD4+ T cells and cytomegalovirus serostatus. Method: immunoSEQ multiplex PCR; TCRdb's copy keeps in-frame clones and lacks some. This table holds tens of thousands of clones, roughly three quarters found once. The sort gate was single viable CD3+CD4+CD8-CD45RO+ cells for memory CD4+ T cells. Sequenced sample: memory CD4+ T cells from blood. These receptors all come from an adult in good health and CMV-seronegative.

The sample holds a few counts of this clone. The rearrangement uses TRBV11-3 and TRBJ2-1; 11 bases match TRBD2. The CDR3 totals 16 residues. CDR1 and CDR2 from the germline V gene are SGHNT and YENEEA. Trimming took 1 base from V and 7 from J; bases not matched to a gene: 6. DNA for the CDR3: TGTGCCAGCAGCTTAGGCACTAGCGGGGGAGGGAATGAGCAGTTCTTC. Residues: CASSLGTSGGGNEQFF.

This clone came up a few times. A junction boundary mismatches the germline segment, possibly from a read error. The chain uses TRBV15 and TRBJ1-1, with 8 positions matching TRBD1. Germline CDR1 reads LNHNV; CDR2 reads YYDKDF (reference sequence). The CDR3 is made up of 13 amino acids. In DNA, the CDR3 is TGTGCCACCAGCAGAGGGACGGACAGGGTTATCCTGTTT. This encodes CATSRGTDRVILF.

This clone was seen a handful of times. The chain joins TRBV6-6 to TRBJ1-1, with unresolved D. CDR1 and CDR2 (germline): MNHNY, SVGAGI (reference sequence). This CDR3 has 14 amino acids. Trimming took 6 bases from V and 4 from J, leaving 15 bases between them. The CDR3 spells CASRPSYRGTEAFF. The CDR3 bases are TGTGCCAGCAGACCCAGCTACCGGGGCACTGAAGCTTTCTTT.